This T cell receptor beta chain was captured by sequencing in a study of blood T cell repertoires in COVID-19 (dated by TCRdb to the early 2020s). Turning to the overall study: Samples covering the acute and convalescent phases of COVID-19 were provided by collaborators in the United States, Italy and Spain. The prospective study material was composed of cDNA or gDNA derived from T cells, B-cell-depleted T cells, or PBMCs. The dataset comprised deeply sampled blood TCRbeta repertoires from subjects exposed to, actively infected with, or recovered from COVID-19. The repertoires were released in a freely available public database meant as a resource for research on the immune response to SARS-CoV-2. Samples were obtained from the ongoing ImmuneRACE study (first 160 participants) and from 1,254 subjects provided by 6 global collaborators. The sample metadata nearly always contained a de-identified subject ID, COVID-19 status, age in years and sex. HLA class I and class II types, where available, came from metadata supplied by the sample provider rather than from assay-based typing.

On the study overall, not on this receptor specifically: The quantity of clinical and demographic metadata differed by source and by participant and was supplied without curation.

CDR1 and CDR2 are read off the germline V gene as MNHEY and SVGAGI. Its CDR3 holds 13 amino acids, cysteine through phenylalanine. Only the CDR3 part of the read is kept: 39 bases, read in frame from the first base. Ends trimmed: V by 5 bases, J by 10 bases; bases unmatched to a gene: 5. TCRbeta CDR3 regions were amplified from genomic DNA using the immunoSEQ Assay, a bias-controlled multiplex PCR. Per the source publication's procedure: The number of nucleated cells in each sample was estimated by amplification of reference gene primers within the assay. To quantify the absolute abundance of each unique TCRbeta CDR3 rearrangement, sequence reads were collapsed and filtered. Productive Simpson clonality was computed per sample as the square root of Simpson's diversity index over productive rearrangements. Not all clones reach the TCRdb copy of this immuneACCESS table, which keeps in-frame sequences only. Checked studies attribute under half of the gap to unresolved V genes and leave the rest unexplained. V and J calls and clone size follow that table, whereas D and trimming were derived from the DNA. The table for this sample lists about 180,000 clones; approximately 88% of them were counted only once. The ten top clones hold 4% of the sample.

Each collaborating institution followed its own protocols to collect whole blood in K2EDTA tubes. Collaborator samples were shipped for TCRbeta analysis as frozen whole blood, isolated PBMCs, or DNA extracted from either sample type. As concerns this clone: Its antigen remains unidentified. No base qualities exist here, and no much larger clone lies one base off it.

The sequenced sample consisted of peripheral blood. The rearranged chain carries TRBV6-5 and TRBJ1-4; 9 central nucleotides agree with TRBD1. The clonotype comes from a woman under 40 with acute or convalescent COVID-19. The DNA is as follows: TGTGCCAGCAGTAACACAGGGGGCACAAAACTGTTTTTT. It translates as CASSNTGGTKLFF.